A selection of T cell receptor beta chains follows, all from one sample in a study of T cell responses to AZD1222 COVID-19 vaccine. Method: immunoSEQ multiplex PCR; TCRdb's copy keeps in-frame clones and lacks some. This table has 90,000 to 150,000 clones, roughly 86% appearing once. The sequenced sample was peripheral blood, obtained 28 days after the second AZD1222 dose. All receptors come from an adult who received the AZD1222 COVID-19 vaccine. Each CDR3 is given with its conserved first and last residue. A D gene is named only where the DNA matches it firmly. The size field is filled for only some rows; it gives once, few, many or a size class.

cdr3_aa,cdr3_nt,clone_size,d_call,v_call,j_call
CASSVASGGYNEQFF,TGTGCCAGCAGCGTAGCTAGCGGGGGCTACAATGAGCAGTTCTTC,NA,TRBD2,TRBV9,TRBJ2-1
CASSPGLASDTQYF,TGCGCCAGCTCGCCGGGACTAGCTTCAGATACGCAGTATTTT,once,TRBD2,TRBV4-3,TRBJ2-3
CAADRQSVNQPQHF,TGTGCCGCGGATCGACAGAGCGTCAATCAGCCCCAGCATTTT,NA,NA,TRBV10-3,TRBJ1-5
CASSPTTASGNTIYF,TGTGCCAGCTCACCAACGACAGCCTCTGGAAACACCATATATTTT,NA,NA,TRBV18,TRBJ1-3
CASSPRPFLEPGHRVDTIYF,TGTGCCAGCAGCCCCCGACCCTTTCTGGAACCGGGCCACCGGGTGGACACCATATATTTT,NA,NA,TRBV5-4,TRBJ1-3
CASSLGGLNTEAFF,TGCGCCAGCAGCTTGGGAGGTCTGAACACTGAAGCTTTCTTT,NA,NA,TRBV5-1,TRBJ1-1
CASSQGELWNQPQHF,TGTGCCAGCAGCCAAGGCGAATTGTGGAATCAGCCCCAGCATTTT,NA,NA,TRBV3-1/TRBV3-2,TRBJ1-5
CASSIFWMGEQFF,TGTGCCAGTAGTATTTTTTGGATGGGTGAGCAGTTCTTC,NA,NA,TRBV19,TRBJ2-1
CATSFIPGRGNTGELFF,TGTGCCACCAGCTTCATCCCAGGCAGGGGGAACACCGGGGAGCTGTTTTTT,NA,NA,TRBV15,TRBJ2-2
CASSVGNAEKLFF,TGTGCCAGCAGCGTAGGTAACGCTGAAAAACTGTTTTTT,NA,NA,TRBV9,TRBJ1-4
CASSYTGGGGNEQFF,TGTGCCAGCAGTTACACGGGAGGGGGGGGCAATGAGCAGTTCTTC,NA,TRBD2,TRBV6-5,TRBJ2-1
CASSQGRDRGNSPLHF,TGTGCCAGCAGCCAAGGTCGGGACAGGGGGAATTCACCCCTCCACTTT,once,TRBD1,TRBV3-1/TRBV3-2,TRBJ1-6
CASSAWTGDGYGYTF,TGTGCCAGCAGCGCGTGGACAGGGGACGGCTATGGCTACACCTTC,NA,TRBD1,TRBV9,TRBJ1-2
CASSSAKLGQGRDEQYF,TGTGCCAGCAGCTCTGCTAAATTGGGACAGGGGAGGGACGAGCAGTACTTC,NA,TRBD1,TRBV13,TRBJ2-7
CASSPYGQSGYEQYF,TGTGCCAGCAGCCCCTATGGGCAGTCAGGATACGAGCAGTACTTC,NA,NA,TRBV11-1,TRBJ2-7
CASTEGGAARGEKLFF,TGTGCCAGCACCGAAGGCGGGGCAGCCAGAGGTGAAAAACTGTTTTTT,NA,NA,TRBV28,TRBJ1-4
CASSFSGLYNEQFF,TGTGCCAGCAGTTTTTCGGGACTTTACAATGAGCAGTTCTTC,NA,NA,TRBV27,TRBJ2-1
CASSVGGEENIQYF,TGTGCCAGCAGCGTAGGGGGGGAGGAAAACATTCAGTACTTC,NA,NA,TRBV9,TRBJ2-4
CASSQDGEPVF,TGTGCCAGCAGCCAAGATGGGGAGCCGGTCTTC,NA,NA,TRBV3-1/TRBV3-2,TRBJ2-1
CASSMYSGTGDPEAFF,TGTGCCAGTAGTATGTACTCCGGGACAGGGGACCCTGAAGCTTTCTTT,NA,TRBD1,TRBV19,TRBJ1-1
CASSQDTGLQATQYF,TGCGCCAGCAGCCAAGATACCGGACTACAGGCTACGCAGTATTTT,NA,NA,TRBV4-3,TRBJ2-3
CASSDSPSGGTDTQYF,TGTGCCAGCAGTGACTCTCCTAGCGGGGGCACAGATACGCAGTATTTT,many,TRBD2,TRBV6-4,TRBJ2-3
CSVEDQQSGNTIYF,TGCAGCGTTGAAGATCAACAGTCTGGAAACACCATATATTTT,NA,NA,TRBV29-1,TRBJ1-3
CATRQPPSDEQFF,TGTGCCACCCGACAGCCCCCATCGGATGAGCAGTTCTTC,NA,NA,TRBV10-3,TRBJ2-1
CASSLAGEPQHF,TGTGCCAGCAGTTTAGCCGGGGAGCCCCAGCATTTT,once,NA,TRBV28,TRBJ1-5
CASSLQGRDTQYF,TGTGCCAGCAGCCTTCAGGGTCGAGATACGCAGTATTTT,NA,NA,TRBV5-8,TRBJ2-3
CASSLAGTGTYEQYF,TGTGCCAGCAGCTTAGCCGGGACAGGGACCTACGAGCAGTACTTC,NA,TRBD1,TRBV11-2,TRBJ2-7
CATSDFSTTHGYTF,TGTGCCACCAGTGATTTTTCCACAACCCATGGCTACACCTTC,NA,NA,TRBV24-1,TRBJ1-2
CASIPLSMNTEAFF,TGTGCCAGCATCCCCCTCAGCATGAACACTGAAGCTTTCTTT,NA,NA,TRBV11-3,TRBJ1-1
CATSRVPPEGQETQYF,TGTGCCACCAGCAGAGTGCCCCCGGAGGGCCAAGAGACCCAGTACTTC,once,NA,TRBV15,TRBJ2-5
CSAGEQSADTQYF,TGCAGCGCAGGTGAGCAGTCAGCCGATACGCAGTATTTT,NA,NA,TRBV29-1,TRBJ2-3
CASSLLTGGTEAFF,TGTGCCAGCAGCCTACTAACGGGCGGCACTGAAGCTTTCTTT,NA,NA,TRBV3-1/TRBV3-2,TRBJ1-1
CASNSLGTGTGANVLTF,TGTGCCAGCAACAGCCTGGGTACGGGGACTGGGGCCAACGTCCTGACTTTC,NA,NA,TRBV21-1,TRBJ2-6
CAWDSGSTDTQYF,TGTGCTTGGGATAGCGGGAGCACAGATACGCAGTATTTT,NA,TRBD2,TRBV30,TRBJ2-3
CASSPDSIREQYF,TGTGCCAGCAGCCCAGACAGTATCAGGGAGCAGTACTTC,NA,NA,TRBV27,TRBJ2-7
CASSLGRTGELFF,TGTGCCAGCAGCCTCGGGAGGACCGGGGAGCTGTTTTTT,NA,TRBD2,TRBV6-5,TRBJ2-2
CASIISGTSNTGELFF,TGTGCCAGCATCATTAGCGGGACGTCGAACACCGGGGAGCTGTTTTTT,NA,TRBD2,TRBV6-4,TRBJ2-2
CSVAAGTSGNEQFF,TGCAGCGTTGCCGCCGGGACTAGCGGCAATGAGCAGTTCTTC,NA,TRBD2,TRBV29-1,TRBJ2-1
CASSPLQGKSPLHF,TGTGCCAGCAGCCCCCTCCAGGGCAAGTCACCCCTCCACTTT,NA,NA,TRBV7-2,TRBJ1-6
CASSLGGVFNEQYF,TGTGCCAGCAGCTTGGGAGGAGTCTTTAACGAGCAGTACTTC,NA,NA,TRBV5-4,TRBJ2-7
CASSEGPTNEKLFF,TGTGCCAGCAGTGAGGGACCGACTAATGAAAAACTGTTTTTT,NA,NA,TRBV6-1,TRBJ1-4
CASSLFEGLDEQFF,TGTGCCAGCAGCTTATTCGAGGGTCTGGATGAGCAGTTCTTC,NA,NA,TRBV7-9,TRBJ2-1
CSVEVGAGQPQHF,TGCAGCGTTGAGGTAGGGGCGGGTCAGCCCCAGCATTTT,NA,NA,TRBV29-1,TRBJ1-5
CASSAWTDDINYGYTF,TGTGCCAGCAGCGCGTGGACGGATGATATTAACTATGGCTACACCTTC,few,NA,TRBV7-9,TRBJ1-2
CAWGVKGEQYF,TGTGCCTGGGGGGTTAAAGGAGAGCAGTACTTC,NA,NA,TRBV30,TRBJ2-7
CASSVSAGSYGYTF,TGTGCCAGCAGTGTAAGCGCCGGAAGCTATGGCTACACCTTC,NA,NA,TRBV2,TRBJ1-2
CASSLGLNTDTQYF,TGTGCCAGCAGCTTAGGACTCAACACAGATACGCAGTATTTT,NA,NA,TRBV11-2,TRBJ2-3
CAIRKDREPNYGYTF,TGTGCCATCAGAAAGGACAGGGAACCTAACTATGGCTACACCTTC,NA,TRBD1,TRBV10-3,TRBJ1-2
CASSQDRDQPQHF,TGCGCCAGCAGCCAAGATCGTGATCAGCCCCAGCATTTT,NA,NA,TRBV4-1,TRBJ1-5
CATSRDWRDGSPLHF,TGTGCCACCAGCAGAGATTGGAGGGATGGTTCACCCCTCCACTTT,NA,NA,TRBV15,TRBJ1-6